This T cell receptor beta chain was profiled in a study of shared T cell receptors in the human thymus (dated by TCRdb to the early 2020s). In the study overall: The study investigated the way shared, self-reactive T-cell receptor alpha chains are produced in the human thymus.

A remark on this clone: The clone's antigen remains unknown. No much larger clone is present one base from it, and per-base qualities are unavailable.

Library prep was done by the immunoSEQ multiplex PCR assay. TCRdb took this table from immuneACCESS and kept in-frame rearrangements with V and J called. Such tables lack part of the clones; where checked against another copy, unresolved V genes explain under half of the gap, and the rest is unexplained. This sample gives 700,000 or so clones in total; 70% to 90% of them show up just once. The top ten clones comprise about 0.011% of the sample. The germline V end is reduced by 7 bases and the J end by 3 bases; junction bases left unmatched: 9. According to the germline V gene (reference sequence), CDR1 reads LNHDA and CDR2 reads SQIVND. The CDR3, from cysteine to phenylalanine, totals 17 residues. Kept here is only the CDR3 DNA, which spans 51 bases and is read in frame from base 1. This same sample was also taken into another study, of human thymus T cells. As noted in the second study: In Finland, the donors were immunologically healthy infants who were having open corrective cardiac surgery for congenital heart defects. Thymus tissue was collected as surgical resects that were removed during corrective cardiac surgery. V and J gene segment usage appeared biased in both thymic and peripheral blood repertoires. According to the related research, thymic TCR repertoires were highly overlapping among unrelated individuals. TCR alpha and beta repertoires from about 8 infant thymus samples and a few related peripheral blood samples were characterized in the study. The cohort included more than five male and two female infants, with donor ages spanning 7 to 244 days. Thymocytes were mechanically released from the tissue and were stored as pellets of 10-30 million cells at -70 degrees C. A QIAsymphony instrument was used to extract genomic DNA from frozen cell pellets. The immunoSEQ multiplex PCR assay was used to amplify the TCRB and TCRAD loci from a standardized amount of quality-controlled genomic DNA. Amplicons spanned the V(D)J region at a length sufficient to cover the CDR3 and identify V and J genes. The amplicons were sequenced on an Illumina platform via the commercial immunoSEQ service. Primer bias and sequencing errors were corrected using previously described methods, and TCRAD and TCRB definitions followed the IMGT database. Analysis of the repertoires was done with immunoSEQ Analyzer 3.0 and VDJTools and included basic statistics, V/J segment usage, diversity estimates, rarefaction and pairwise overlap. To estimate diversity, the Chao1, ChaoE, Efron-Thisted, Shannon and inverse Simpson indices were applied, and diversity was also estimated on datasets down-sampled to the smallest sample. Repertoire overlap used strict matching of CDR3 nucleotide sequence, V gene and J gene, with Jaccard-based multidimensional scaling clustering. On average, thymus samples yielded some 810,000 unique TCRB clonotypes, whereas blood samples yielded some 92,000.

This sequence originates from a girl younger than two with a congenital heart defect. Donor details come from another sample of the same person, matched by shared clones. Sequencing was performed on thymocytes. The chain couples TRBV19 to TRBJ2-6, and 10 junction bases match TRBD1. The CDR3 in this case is CASIERQGANGANVLTF. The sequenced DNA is TGTGCCAGTATAGAACGACAGGGGGCAAATGGGGCCAACGTCCTGACTTTC.